The rows below give T cell receptor beta chains drawn from one sample of a study of T cell responses to AZD1222 COVID-19 vaccine. The repertoire was sequenced with immunoSEQ multiplex PCR; TCRdb's copy has only in-frame clones and lacks some. The sample has about 130,000 clones; approximately 86% are singletons. The sample was peripheral blood, taken on day 0 of AZD1222 vaccination. The receptors stem from an adult in good health. Both conserved end residues are part of each CDR3. The order of the fields is V gene, CDR3 protein.

TRBV12-3/TRBV12-4,CASSGTGEETQYF
TRBV9,CASSRQGYTEAFF
TRBV7-6,CASSPLSGSGNTIYF
TRBV10-1,CASTDRTAMNTEAFF
TRBV18,CASSVRDTDSPLHF
TRBV6-5,CASKGSSDVYEQYF
TRBV2,CASRTGRDEKLFF
TRBV12-3/TRBV12-4,CASSSTGGEKLFF
TRBV10-3,CAISERGSTDTQYF
TRBV19,CASRASGDTGELFF
TRBV24-1,CATRGGGDEQFF
TRBV27,CASSATLTDRNYGYTF
TRBV29-1,CSVVPRDTEAFF
TRBV3-1/TRBV3-2,CASSQDGVSEKLFF
TRBV29-1,CSVSRLAGDLDTQYF
TRBV24-1,CATSDLGGRDTGELFF
TRBV7-9,CASSFNRVKSGANVLTF
TRBV27,CASSFQGEVKETQYF
TRBV28,CASSFWGRNNEKLFF
TRBV7-8,CASSLGHGTGVSPTDTQYF
TRBV4-3,CASSQDLGTSDTQYF
TRBV19,CASSVRTGDGYTF
TRBV30,CAWTAGTRYTEAFF
TRBV28,CATQVGLEGIQPQHF
TRBV9,CASSVGAGQMTGELFF
TRBV27,CASCKQASYVSEAFF
TRBV18,CASSLAEVNYGYTF